A single sample is the source of the 11 T cell receptor beta chains below, sequenced in a study of T-cell reconstitution after alpha-beta-depleted transplantation in children. Library preparation (for TCRbeta) was performed with unique molecular identifiers. In TCRdb, the PCR reads were re-called with MiXCR into one record per CDR3 protein. The sample consists of about 440,000 distinct CDR3 sequences, around two fifths of them appearing once. This specimen consisted of PBMCs, obtained before TCRalphabeta/CD19-depleted stem cell transplant. These receptor sequences come from a girl aged 2 to 10 with aplastic anemia, due to receive a stem cell transplant.

This clonotype was recorded a few times. The V call is TRBV27, the J call TRBJ1-2; the D is unclear. This CDR3 has 14 residues. Looked up from germline, CDR1 is MNHEY and CDR2 is SMNVEV (reference sequence). With 0 bases removed from V and 4 bases from J, the gap between germline ends came to 9 bases. Here the CDR3 DNA reads TGTGCCAGCAGTTTATCGAAATCCCGCTATGGCTACACCTTC. It encodes CASSLSKSRYGYTF.

A note on this clonotype: The junction differs from germline at one of its ends, possibly a read error. The chain has TRBV6-1 and TRBJ2-3; 9 bases line up with TRBD2. Germline V gene data show CDR1 as MNHNS and CDR2 as SASEGT. The CDR3 has 17 amino acids. The CDR3 DNA reads as TGTGTCAGCAGCCGACTAGCGGTAAGCAGGAGCACAGATACGCAGTATTTT. This codes for CVSSRLAVSRSTDTQYF.

The J gene is TRBJ2-7, the V gene TRBV20-1; D is unclear. The CDR3 is 11 residues long. Trimming removed 7 bases from V and 0 bases from J, with 7 bases in between. The germline V gene has CDR1 DFQATT and CDR2 SNEGSKA (reference sequence). The CDR3 region is CSGTISYEQYF. DNA for the CDR3: TGCAGTGGGACGATCTCCTACGAGCAGTACTTC.

This clonotype has a handful of counts. The chain joins TRBV12-3 or TRBV12-4 to TRBJ2-7, with D possibly being TRBD1 (5 bases). The V end was cut by 3 bases, the J end by 6 bases, with 12 bases between. The CDR3 covers 13 residues. The CDR3 sequence is CASSFIQGGEQYF. DNA of the CDR3: TGTGCCAGCAGTTTCATCCAGGGCGGCGAGCAGTACTTC.

The chain joins TRBV29-1 to TRBJ2-7, with 11 bases that match TRBD1. Germline loops: CDR1 SQVTM, CDR2 ANQGSEA. V shed 4 bases and J 2 bases; nucleotides not matched to a gene: 4. CDR3 length: 14 amino acids. CDR3: CSVGPGQGAYEQYF. CDR3 nucleotides: TGCAGCGTTGGACCGGGACAGGGGGCCTACGAGCAGTACTTC.

This clonotype was counted between two and nine times. This chain links TRBV10-2 with TRBJ2-7, with 7 bases matching TRBD2. Per germline, CDR1 WSHSY and CDR2 SAAADI. The CDR3 runs to 14 residues. The junction had 13 bases not matched to a gene; V was cut back by 7 bases and J by 7 bases. This CDR3 is CASMTFGGRGEQYF. DNA for the CDR3: TGCGCCAGCATGACGTTTGGCGGGAGAGGGGAGCAGTACTTC.

The chain links TRBV28 to TRBJ1-2, with TRBD1 matching 11 bases. J lost 7 bases, V lost 7 bases, and 11 bases had no gene match. The germline V gene encodes CDR1 MDHEN and CDR2 SYDVKM. The CDR3 runs 15 residues. The CDR3 sequence is CASTGGQGALSGYTF. The CDR3 DNA reads as TGTGCCAGCACGGGTGGACAGGGGGCTTTAAGTGGCTACACCTTC.

This clonotype was detected once. The chain links TRBV5-1 to TRBJ2-1, with D perhaps matching TRBD1 (5 bases). Germline assignment: CDR1 SGHRS and CDR2 YFSETQ. The CDR3 sequence is 11 residues long. The CDR3: CATGVGAGRFF. The CDR3 DNA is TGCGCGACTGGGGTTGGGGCCGGGCGGTTCTTC.

Ten or more counts support this clonotype. The rearrangement uses TRBV5-1 and TRBJ2-7; D is possibly TRBD1 (6 bases). Per the germline V gene, CDR1 is SGHRS and CDR2 is YFSETQ. The CDR3 runs 14 residues. V lost 0 bases, J lost 5 bases, and 12 bases lay in between. CDR3 protein: CASSLAGTTHEQYF. DNA of the CDR3: TGCGCCAGCAGCTTGGCCGGGACAACCCACGAGCAGTACTTC.

The V gene is TRBV6-5, the J gene TRBJ1-5; no definite D call. The CDR3 contains 15 residues. CDR1 is MNHEY, CDR2 SVGAGI, per germline. V gave up 4 bases and J gave up 2 bases, with 12 bases separating them. The CDR3 reads CASSFSASGNQPQHF. The CDR3, as DNA: TGTGCCAGCAGTTTTTCGGCGAGTGGCAATCAGCCCCAGCATTTT.

V usage is TRBV12-3 or TRBV12-4 and J usage is TRBJ2-7; perhaps TRBD2 as D (6 bases). The V end lost 5 bases, the J end lost 3 bases, and 14 bases lay between the germline ends. CDR3 length: 14 amino acids. CDR3 DNA sequence: TGTGCCAGCAGTAACGAGGTGGGGGGCTACGAGCAGTACTTC. This sequence encodes CASSNEVGGYEQYF.